A single sample gave rise to the 19 T cell receptor beta chains below, sequenced in a study of neurological immune-mediated disorders. TCRdb passed the 5' RACE reads through MiXCR, listing each CDR3 protein once. This table holds around 60,000 distinct CDR3 sequences, under 3.5% found once. Source material: PBMCs. The origin of the receptors is a woman aged 55 to 70 with multiple sclerosis.

This clonotype was seen at least ten times. This chain uses TRBV29-1 with TRBJ1-2; TRBD1 aligns across 10 bases. CDR3 length: 12 residues. Germline lookup yields CDR1 SQVTM and CDR2 ANQGSEA. With 4 bases clipped from V and 7 bases from J, the junction kept 3 bases outside the gene matches. The CDR3 spells CSVGQGASGYTF. The CDR3 DNA reads as TGCAGCGTTGGACAGGGGGCCAGTGGCTACACCTTC.

This clonotype was detected ten times or more. The V gene is TRBV6-1, the J gene TRBJ1-2; tentatively, D is TRBD1 (6 bases). The CDR3 covers 13 residues. The germline CDR1 and CDR2 sequences are MNHNS and SASEGT. Trimming left V 5 bases short and J 4 bases short, with 11 bases between. In DNA form, the CDR3 reads TGTGCCAGCAGTAGACAGGACCTCTATGGCTACACCTTC. This codes for CASSRQDLYGYTF.

This clonotype came up many times. V usage is TRBV5-5 and J usage is TRBJ2-4; D gene ambiguous. The V end was cut by 2 bases, the J end by 8 bases, with 8 bases between. The CDR3 spans 12 residues. CDR1 and CDR2 (germline): SGHKS, YYEKEE (reference sequence). CDR3 amino acids: CASSLNRDIQYF. For the CDR3, the DNA is TGTGCCAGCAGCTTAAACAGAGACATTCAGTACTTC.

This clonotype has at least ten counts. The V gene is TRBV20-1, the J gene TRBJ2-7; D is possibly TRBD1 (6 bases). The V end was cut by 6 bases, the J end by 4 bases, with 16 bases between. This CDR3 comprises 13 residues. CDR1 and CDR2 from the germline V gene are DFQATT and SNEGSKA (reference sequence). Written as DNA, the CDR3 is TGCAGTGCGCCGCCCCCTACAGGGTACGAGCAGTACTTC. Its translation: CSAPPPTGYEQYF.

This clonotype has just one count. A clone one base away is much larger, so this may be a read error. The J gene is TRBJ2-7, the V gene TRBV4-1; D may correspond to TRBD1 or TRBD2 (5 bases each). This CDR3 comprises 15 residues. With 0 bases removed from V and 1 base from J, the gap between germline ends came to 10 bases. CDR1 and CDR2 from the germline V gene are MGHRA and YSYEKL. CDR3 protein: CASSQEGEPSYEQYF. CDR3 DNA sequence: TGCGCCAGCAGCCAAGAGGGGGAGCCATCCTACGAGCAGTACTTC.

This clonotype has more than one count but fewer than ten. The chain combines TRBV6-1 with TRBJ1-5, with D uncertain. The CDR3 length is 13 residues. The germline gives CDR1 MNHNS, CDR2 SASEGT. Trimming removed 8 bases from V and 6 bases from J, with 14 bases in between. The DNA for the CDR3 is TGTGCCAGCGAAGGGCCGTATGGTCAGCCCCAGCATTTT. Translation: CASEGPYGQPQHF.

This clonotype was detected many times. The V call is TRBV20-1, the J call TRBJ2-2, with 11 bases that match TRBD1. The ends lost 0 bases at V and 7 bases at J; junction bases unmatched: 10. Per the germline V gene, CDR1 is DFQATT and CDR2 is SNEGSKA (reference sequence). There are 17 residues in the CDR3. The CDR3 is CSARDLRGQGDRGELFF. CDR3 in DNA: TGCAGTGCTAGAGATCTCAGGGGACAGGGGGATCGCGGGGAGCTGTTTTTT.

In this sample, this clonotype turned up many times. The rearrangement links TRBV20-1 to TRBJ1-1, with D tentatively TRBD1 (5 bases). Trimming took 5 bases from V and 4 from J, leaving 8 bases between them. Per germline, CDR1 DFQATT and CDR2 SNEGSKA (reference sequence). The CDR3 consists of 11 residues. CDR3: CSAWGSTEAFF. The CDR3 DNA follows: TGCAGTGCTTGGGGGAGCACTGAAGCTTTCTTT.

This clonotype was seen many times. The chain links TRBV11-2 to TRBJ1-1, with D uncertain. CDR3 length: 11 residues. V lost 5 bases, J lost 10 bases, and 11 bases lay in between. Per the germline V gene, CDR1 is SGHAT and CDR2 is FQNNGV. CDR3 loop: CASSLIGRAFF. CDR3 DNA: TGTGCCAGCAGCCTAATAGGGCGAGCTTTCTTT. Filled out from reference TRBV11-2 and TRBJ1-1, the complete variable domain reads EAGVAQSPRYKIIEKRQSVAFWCNPISGHATLYWYQQILGQGPKLLIQFQNNGVVDDSQLPKDRFSAERLKGVDSTLKIQPAKLEDSAVYLCASSLIGRAFFGQGTRLTVV.

This clonotype was counted many times. The rearrangement links TRBV5-1 to TRBJ1-1, with 9 bases fitting TRBD1. The J segment lost 4 bases and the V segment lost 3 bases, leaving 4 bases of the junction unmatched. The germline gives CDR1 SGHRS, CDR2 YFSETQ. The length of the CDR3 is 14 residues. Written as DNA, the CDR3 is TGCGCCAGCAGCTCCCAGGGACAGGGCACTGAAGCTTTCTTT. Protein product: CASSSQGQGTEAFF.

The table lists this clonotype with many counts. This chain joins TRBV10-3 and TRBJ2-5; D perhaps matches TRBD2 (6 bases). Trimming took 8 bases from V and 3 from J, leaving 13 bases between them. Germline V lookup: CDR1 ENHRY, CDR2 SYGVKD. CDR3 size: 13 residues. The CDR3, as DNA: TGTGCCATCGCCCAACTAGCTGAAGAGACCCAGTACTTC. It codes for CAIAQLAEETQYF.

This clonotype came up many times. The rearrangement links TRBV20-1 to TRBJ2-1; 9 bases agree with TRBD2. This CDR3 has 15 residues. Germline CDR1 and CDR2: DFQATT and SNEGSKA (reference sequence). With V trimmed by 7 bases and J by 5 bases, 12 bases remained unmatched. The CDR3 loop reads CSVPKAGGGDNEQFF. The CDR3 coding sequence is TGCAGTGTCCCTAAAGCGGGAGGTGGGGACAATGAGCAGTTCTTC.

This clonotype was seen many times. The gene calls are TRBV5-5 and TRBJ1-4, with unresolved D. The V gene's germline CDR1 is SGHKS and CDR2 YYEKEE (reference sequence). This CDR3 has 13 residues. V was shortened by 0 bases and J by 5 bases, with 5 bases between the two germline ends. CDR3 in DNA: TGTGCCAGCAGCTTGGCGCAGAATGAAAAACTGTTTTTT. It translates to CASSLAQNEKLFF.

This clonotype was recorded at least ten times. This chain connects TRBV5-1 to TRBJ2-3, with a tentative D call TRBD1 (6 bases). The CDR3 has 14 residues. V was pared by 1 base and J by 3 bases, with 9 bases between. Germline CDR1 reads SGHRS; CDR2 reads YFSETQ. The CDR3 is CASSLFQGTDTQYF. DNA of the CDR3: TGCGCCAGCAGCTTGTTTCAGGGGACAGATACGCAGTATTTT.

This clonotype was recorded many times. This rearrangement joins TRBV6-2 or TRBV6-3 to TRBJ2-1; D perhaps matches TRBD1 (6 bases). Per the germline V gene, CDR1 is MNHEY and CDR2 is SVGEGT. V was pared by 6 bases and J by 10 bases, with 16 bases between. The CDR3 is 13 residues long. CDR3 protein: CASREGGLVEQFF. In DNA form, the CDR3 reads TGTGCCAGCAGAGAAGGGGGTTTAGTGGAGCAGTTCTTC.

In its sample, this clonotype was seen many times. J is TRBJ2-7 and V is TRBV20-1; D perhaps matches TRBD2 (5 bases). Germline V gene sequence: CDR1 DFQATT, CDR2 SNEGSKA (reference sequence). The CDR3 runs to 14 residues. V was cut by 5 bases and J by 5 bases, with 19 bases left in between. DNA of the CDR3: TGCAGTGCTTACCTAGCAGCTCGTTCGGACGAGCAGTACTTC. Residues: CSAYLAARSDEQYF.

This clonotype was seen repeatedly, ten times or more. The V call is TRBV2, the J call TRBJ1-6; maybe TRBD1 (5 bases). Germline V CDR1 and CDR2: SNHLY, FYNNEI. The CDR3 spans 15 residues. The germline V and J ends were trimmed by 2 bases and 10 bases, with 15 bases remaining between them. CDR3 sequence (DNA): TGTGCCAGCAGTGAATTCGGCAGGGCGGGATCACCCCTCCACTTT. Translating gives CASSEFGRAGSPLHF.

This clonotype was detected many times. This chain joins TRBV20-1 and TRBJ2-1, with D possibly called TRBD1 or TRBD2 (5 bases each). Germline assignment: CDR1 DFQATT and CDR2 SNEGSKA (reference sequence). The CDR3 length is 18 residues. V was pared by 1 base and J by 8 bases, with 27 bases between. The CDR3 spells CSARARDQLGRLMDEQFF. The CDR3 nucleotides are TGCAGTGCTAGAGCCCGGGACCAACTTGGGCGGCTTATGGATGAGCAGTTCTTC.

This clonotype was counted many times. V usage is TRBV10-2 and J usage is TRBJ1-5; no clear D. From germline, CDR1 is WSHSY and CDR2 SAAADI. The CDR3 loop spans 16 amino acids. Trimming left V 5 bases short and J 0 bases short, with 14 bases between. The CDR3 region has the DNA TGCGCCAGCAGTAGATCGTCACCTTATAGCAATCAGCCCCAGCATTTT. Its protein is CASSRSSPYSNQPQHF.